The present TCR beta chain was sequenced within a study of CD8+ T cells in alopecia areata. Study-level information: Tofacitinib continued for 6 to 18 months and was then withheld for 6 months. Scoring of severity for treated patients was based on percentage of affected scalp area. The study's findings and limits: With tofacitinib ongoing, many expanded lesional clones persisted in both scalp and blood.

Described treatment: oral pan-JAK inhibitor, 5-10 mg twice daily. The investigators collected lesional scalp punch biopsies and peripheral blood from alopecia areata patients. Reverse transcription of extracted RNA yielded cDNA, which provided the sequencing template. Only in-frame clones appear in the TCRdb table, and some are missing; sequencing was by immunoSEQ multiplex PCR. The repertoire has 95,000 to 100,000 clones, roughly 56% of them found once; the top ten carry roughly 17%. Trimming took off 4 bases at V and 4 bases at J, with 13 bases between the two ends. The CDR3 extends over 14 amino acids. The germline CDR1 and CDR2 sequences are LNHNV and YYDKDF (reference sequence). About this clone itself: Its antigen is not known.

V gene TRBV15 combines with J gene TRBJ2-5; D gene uncertain. The source is a human donor with alopecia areata. The sample was CD8+ T cells sorted from blood, taken between weeks 55 and 65, from a patient treated with tofacitinib. CDR3 sequence: CATSTTYRPETQYF. The CDR3 DNA follows: TGTGCCACCAGCACAACCTATCGTCCAGAGACCCAGTACTTC.